The 2 T cell receptor beta chains below come from one sample, sequenced in a study of T-cell reconstitution after alpha-beta-depleted transplantation in children (dated by TCRdb to the mid-2010s). Library preparation was by PCR. Sequencing instrument: Illumina HiSeq 2500. TCR libraries were prepared with molecular barcoding, using unique molecular identifiers to normalize TCRbeta repertoire quantification. TCRdb reprocessed the public reads (quality trimming at Q25 with fastp, clone calling with MiXCR) and kept in-frame beta chains. Every distinct CDR3 protein forms one entry, paired with its most common genes and DNA. In this sample the table shows under 350,000 distinct CDR3 sequences, about a tenth of which occur a single time. The ten largest clones take up 10% of the sample. The sequencing here drew on PBMCs from the stem cell graft donor, taken from the stem cell graft. The receptors stem from a human donor who donated a stem cell graft to a child with SCID.

This clonotype turned up a few times. The chain combines TRBV4-2 with TRBJ1-1, with TRBD1 as a possible D gene (5 bases). Germline V gene lookup returns CDR1 LGHNA and CDR2 YNFKEQ. Trimming removed 1 base at V and 0 bases at J, with 9 bases between. The length of the CDR3 is 15 residues. The CDR3 spells CASSQGRGLNTEAFF. Written as DNA, the CDR3 is TGTGCCAGCAGCCAAGGGCGGGGACTGAACACTGAAGCTTTCTTT.

This clonotype was recorded many times. The chain links TRBV12-3 or TRBV12-4 to TRBJ2-2; possible D gene TRBD1, 7 bases. The CDR3 extends over 16 amino acids. The V gene lost 3 bases and the J gene lost 1 base, with 12 bases spanning the gap. Here the CDR3 DNA reads TGTGCCAGCAGTTTTGGGGGGACAGTGAACACCGGGGAGCTGTTTTTT. It is translated as CASSFGGTVNTGELFF.